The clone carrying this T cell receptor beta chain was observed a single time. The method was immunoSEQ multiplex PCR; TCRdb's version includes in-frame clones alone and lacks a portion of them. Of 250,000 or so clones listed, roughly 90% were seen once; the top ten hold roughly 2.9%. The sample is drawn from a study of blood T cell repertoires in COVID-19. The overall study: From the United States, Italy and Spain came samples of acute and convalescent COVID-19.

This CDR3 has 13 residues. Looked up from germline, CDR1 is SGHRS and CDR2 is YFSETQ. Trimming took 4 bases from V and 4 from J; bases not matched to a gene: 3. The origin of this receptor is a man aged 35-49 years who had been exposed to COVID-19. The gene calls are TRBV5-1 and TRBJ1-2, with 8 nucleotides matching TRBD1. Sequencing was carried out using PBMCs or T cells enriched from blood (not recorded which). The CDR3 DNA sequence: TGCGCCAGCAGCCCCGGGACAGGCTATGGCTACACCTTC. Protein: CASSPGTGYGYTF.